Reported below is one T cell receptor (beta chain). RNA in amounts of roughly 0.5 to 1 ug was reverse transcribed with random hexamers. An immunoSEQ multiplex PCR generated amplified TCR beta CDR3 products spanning 54 Vbeta and 13 Jbeta. MiXCR, applied by TCRdb to the immunoSEQ multiplex PCR reads, yields one record per CDR3 protein. The profile shows around 130,000 distinct CDR3 sequences, about 90% of them singletons. This record comes from a study of CD8 T cells in Susac syndrome. V lost 1 base to trimming and J lost 8 bases, with 15 bases between them. This CDR3 comprises 15 residues. CDR1 is LGHNA, CDR2 YSLEER, per germline.

Sequenced material: CD8+ T cells from PBMCs. The rearrangement joins TRBV4-3 to TRBJ2-1, with D possibly being TRBD2 (6 bases). This receptor was identified in a human donor with multiple sclerosis. The CDR3 coding sequence is TGCGCCAGCAGCCAAGTCATCGGGAGAGGCGATGAGCAGTTCTTC. This encodes CASSQVIGRGDEQFF.